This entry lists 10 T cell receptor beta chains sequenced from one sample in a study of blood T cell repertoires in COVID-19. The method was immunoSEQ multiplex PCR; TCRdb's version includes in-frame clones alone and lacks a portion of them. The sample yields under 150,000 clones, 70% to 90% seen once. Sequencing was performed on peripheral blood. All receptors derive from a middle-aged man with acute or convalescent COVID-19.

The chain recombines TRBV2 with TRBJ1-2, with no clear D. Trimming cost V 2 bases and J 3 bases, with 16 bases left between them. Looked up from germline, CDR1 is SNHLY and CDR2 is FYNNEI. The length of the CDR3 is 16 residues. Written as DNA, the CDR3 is TGTGCCAGCAGTGAACTAGGAAACAATAAGGACTATGGCTACACCTTC. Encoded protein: CASSELGNNKDYGYTF.

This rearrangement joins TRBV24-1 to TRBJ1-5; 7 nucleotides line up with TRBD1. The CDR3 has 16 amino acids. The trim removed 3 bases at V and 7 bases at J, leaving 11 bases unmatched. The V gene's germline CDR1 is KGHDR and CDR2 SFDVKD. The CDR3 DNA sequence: TGTGCCACCAGTGATCCCGGACAGGAGAACGACCAGCCCCAGCATTTT. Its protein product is CATSDPGQENDQPQHF.

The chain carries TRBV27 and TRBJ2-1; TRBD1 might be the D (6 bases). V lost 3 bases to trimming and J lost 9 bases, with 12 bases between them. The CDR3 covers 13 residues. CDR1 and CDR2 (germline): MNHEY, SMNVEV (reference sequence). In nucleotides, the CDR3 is TGTGCCAGCAGTTTGAAGGGGGTGGGTGAGCAGTTCTTC. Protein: CASSLKGVGEQFF.

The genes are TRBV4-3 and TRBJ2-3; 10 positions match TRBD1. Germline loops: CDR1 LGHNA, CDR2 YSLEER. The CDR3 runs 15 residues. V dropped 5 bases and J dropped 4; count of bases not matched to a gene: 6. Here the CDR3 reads CASSEDRGEADTQYF. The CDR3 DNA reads TGCGCCAGCAGCGAGGACAGGGGGGAAGCAGATACGCAGTATTTT.

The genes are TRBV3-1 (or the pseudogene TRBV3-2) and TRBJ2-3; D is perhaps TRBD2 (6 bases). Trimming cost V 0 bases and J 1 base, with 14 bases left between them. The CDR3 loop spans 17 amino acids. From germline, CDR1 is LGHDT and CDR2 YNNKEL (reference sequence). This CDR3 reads CASSQDPGLGGTDTQYF. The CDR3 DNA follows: TGTGCCAGCAGCCAAGATCCGGGACTGGGGGGCACAGATACGCAGTATTTT.

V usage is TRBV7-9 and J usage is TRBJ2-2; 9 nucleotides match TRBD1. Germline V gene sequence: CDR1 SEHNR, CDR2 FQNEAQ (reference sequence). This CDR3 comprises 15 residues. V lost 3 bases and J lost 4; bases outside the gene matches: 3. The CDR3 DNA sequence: TGTGCCAGCAGCTTGACAGGGGGAGGCACCGGGGAGCTGTTTTTT. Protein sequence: CASSLTGGGTGELFF. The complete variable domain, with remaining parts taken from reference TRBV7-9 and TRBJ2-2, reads DTGVSQNPRHKITKRGQNVTFRCDPISEHNRLYWYRQTLGQGPEFLTYFQNEAQLEKSRLLSDRFSAERPKGSFSTLEIQRTEQGDSAMYLCASSLTGGGTGELFFGEGSRLTVL.

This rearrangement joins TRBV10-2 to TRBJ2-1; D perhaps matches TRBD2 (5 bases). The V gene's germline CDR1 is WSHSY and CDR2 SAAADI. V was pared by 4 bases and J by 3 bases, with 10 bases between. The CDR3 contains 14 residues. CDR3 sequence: CASSGTEGYNEQFF. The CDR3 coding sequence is TGCGCCAGCAGTGGGACCGAGGGCTACAATGAGCAGTTCTTC.

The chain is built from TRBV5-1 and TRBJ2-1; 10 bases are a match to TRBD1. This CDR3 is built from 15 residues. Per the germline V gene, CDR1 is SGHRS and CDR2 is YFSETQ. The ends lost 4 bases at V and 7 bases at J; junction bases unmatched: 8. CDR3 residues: CASSLGGTGVNEQFF. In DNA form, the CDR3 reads TGCGCCAGCAGCCTAGGGGGGACAGGGGTGAATGAGCAGTTCTTC.

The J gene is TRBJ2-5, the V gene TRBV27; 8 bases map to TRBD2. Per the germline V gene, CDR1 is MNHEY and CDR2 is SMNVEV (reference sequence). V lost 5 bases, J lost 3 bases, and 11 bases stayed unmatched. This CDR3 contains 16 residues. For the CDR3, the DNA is TGTGCCAGCAGTCTAATTACGGGGGGGCCGAAAGAGACCCAGTACTTC. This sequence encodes CASSLITGGPKETQYF.

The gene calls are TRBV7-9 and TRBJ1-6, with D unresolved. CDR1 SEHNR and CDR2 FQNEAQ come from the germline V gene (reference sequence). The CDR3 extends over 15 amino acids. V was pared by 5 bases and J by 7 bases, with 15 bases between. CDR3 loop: CASSRRELGNSPLHF. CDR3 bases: TGTGCCAGCAGCAGACGGGAACTCGGGAATTCACCCCTCCACTTT.